This T cell receptor (beta chain) derives from a study of CXCR3-negative and CXCR3-positive naive CD8 T cells. This clonotype is classed as medium-sized by frequency. Its antigen remains unknown. This CDR3 contains 11 residues. The germline gives CDR1 SQVTM, CDR2 ANQGSEA. A CD45RO-CCR7+CD27+CD95- profile was what naive CD8+ T cells displayed. With UMI labels, 5' RACE was used to prepare the TRB cDNA libraries. For each CDR3 protein, TCRdb gives one entry from its re-call of the 5' RACE reads, without DNA. The listing contains 7,000 or so distinct CDR3 sequences. Points from the study as a whole: Naive cells, whether CXCR3-negative or CXCR3-positive, had similar TRBV-TRBJ usage, while memory cells differed. When CXCR3-positive naive cells were set against CXCR3-negative naive cells, the former had more hydrophobic TRB CDR3s.

The sequence derives from a human donor in good health. Some clones in this sample may be carry-over from other donors' samples. The chain combines TRBV29-1 with TRBJ2-1; without DNA, the TCRdb call of TRBD2 cannot be checked. Sequencing was done on a sample of naive CXCR3+ CD8+ T cells from blood. As for subset: CD45RO-CCR7+CD27+CD95- naive CD8+ T cells expressing CXCR3 (TNR3+). The CDR3 loop reads CSGGNYNEQFF.